Presented here are 21 T cell receptor beta chains from one specimen sequenced in a study of cytomegalovirus exposure and HLA in healthy donors. Primers for the PCR totalled 60 Vbeta and 13 Jbeta. Measured with immunoSEQ multiplex PCR; TCRdb has only the in-frame clones, and not every one. The sample includes approximately 170,000 clones, roughly 80% of them seen just once. Sequencing was done on a sample of PBMCs. Every receptor here comes from a woman in her 30s in good health and CMV-seropositive.

V and J are TRBV29-1 and TRBJ1-5, with D perhaps TRBD1 (6 bases). The CDR3 extends over 13 amino acids. Per germline, CDR1 SQVTM and CDR2 ANQGSEA. With 7 bases removed from V and 5 bases from J, the gap between germline ends came to 15 bases. The DNA for the CDR3 is TGCAGCGCCAAAGCAGGGGTGGATCAGCCCCAGCATTTT. Its translation: CSAKAGVDQPQHF. Variable domain in full (rest from reference TRBV29-1 and TRBJ1-5): SAVISQKPSRDICQRGTSLTIQCQVDSQVTMMFWYRQQPGQSLTLIATANQGSEATYESGFVIDKFPISRPNLTFSTLTVSNMSPEDSSIYLCSAKAGVDQPQHFGDGTRLSIL.

The chain combines TRBV6-5 with TRBJ2-7, with a possible D match to TRBD2 (6 bases). This CDR3 has 13 residues. V lost 6 bases and J lost 0, with 9 bases in between. Germline V gene data show CDR1 as MNHEY and CDR2 as SVGAGI. The CDR3 reads CASRPGSSYEQYF. Written as DNA, the CDR3 is TGTGCCAGCAGACCCGGGAGCTCCTACGAGCAGTACTTC.

This clone has just one count. DNA for the CDR3: TGTGCCAGCAGCGCACAGGGCCACGAGCAGTACTTC. It codes for CASSAQGHEQYF. The rearrangement uses TRBV7-9 and TRBJ2-7; D might be TRBD1 (6 bases). There are 12 residues in the CDR3. The V end was cut by 5 bases, the J end by 5 bases, with 10 bases between. Germline loops: CDR1 SEHNR, CDR2 FQNEAQ (reference sequence).

The chain combines TRBV9 with TRBJ1-5; 7 bases line up with TRBD1. CDR3 size: 15 residues. CDR1 and CDR2 from the germline V gene are SGDLS and YYNGEE. The V gene end was trimmed by 0 bases and the J gene end by 4 bases; junction bases not matched to a gene: 4. CDR3 protein: CASSVGGQYNQPQHF. The DNA of the CDR3 is TGTGCCAGCAGCGTAGGGGGACAGTATAATCAGCCCCAGCATTTT.

This clone was found a few times. The chain joins TRBV4-1 to TRBJ2-2; 7 nucleotides align to TRBD1. Germline CDR1 reads MGHRA; CDR2 reads YSYEKL. Trimming removed 5 bases from V and 4 bases from J; junction bases left unmatched: 13. CDR3 size: 17 residues. The chain's CDR3 is CASSTYRGRRLTGELFF. For the CDR3, the DNA is TGCGCCAGCAGCACGTACAGGGGCCGGAGACTCACCGGGGAGCTGTTTTTT.

The CDR3 protein is CASSFTGGEAETQYF. The CDR3 DNA reads TGTGCCAGCAGTTTTACAGGGGGCGAGGCGGAGACCCAGTACTTC. The gene calls are TRBV27 and TRBJ2-5, with 9 positions matching TRBD1. The V gene's germline CDR1 is MNHEY and CDR2 SMNVEV (reference sequence). With V trimmed by 3 bases and J by 5 bases, 7 bases remained unmatched. The CDR3 runs to 15 residues.

The rearrangement joins TRBV19 to TRBJ2-1, with 9 bases matching TRBD1. This CDR3 comprises 15 residues. Trimming at V came to 9 bases and at J to 0 bases, leaving 6 bases not matched to a gene. Looked up from germline, CDR1 is LNHDA and CDR2 is SQIVND (reference sequence). The CDR3 DNA follows: TGTGCCAGAACAGGGGGCTTCTACTCCTACAATGAGCAGTTCTTC. This gives the protein CARTGGFYSYNEQFF.

The CDR3 protein is CASSLGGGLAGNEQYF. CDR3 nucleotide sequence: TGTGCCAGCAGCTTAGGGGGGGGGTTAGCGGGAAACGAGCAGTACTTC. The chain is built from TRBV7-6 and TRBJ2-7, with 8 bases aligning to TRBD2. Germline assignment: CDR1 SGHVS and CDR2 FNYEAQ. This CDR3 has 16 residues. J gave up 5 bases and V 1 base, and 10 bases lay outside the gene matches.

This clone was detected a few times. V gene TRBV19 combines with J gene TRBJ1-1; D is unresolved. CDR1 is LNHDA and CDR2 is SQIVND in the germline V gene (reference sequence). The CDR3 covers 11 residues. The V end was cut by 3 bases, the J end by 8 bases, with 7 bases between. CDR3 sequence reads: CASSINSEAFF. The CDR3 region has the DNA TGTGCCAGTAGTATTAACAGCGAAGCTTTCTTT.

The V and J genes are TRBV9 and TRBJ2-1, with a possible D match to TRBD2 (6 bases). Germline V gene data show CDR1 as SGDLS and CDR2 as YYNGEE. The CDR3 loop spans 13 amino acids. The ends were cut back, 4 bases at V and 9 bases at J, with 14 bases in the middle. The CDR3, as DNA: TGTGCCAGCAGCTTTAGCGCGGAGGGTGAGCAGTTCTTC. This sequence encodes CASSFSAEGEQFF.

The table lists this clone with a count of one. V is TRBV11-2 and J is TRBJ2-1; a weak D match, TRBD1 (6 bases). Germline V gene data show CDR1 as SGHAT and CDR2 as FQNNGV. CDR3 length equals 19 residues. V was shortened by 1 base and J by 4 bases, with 23 bases between the two germline ends. The CDR3 DNA reads as TGTGCCAGCAGCTTAGCCCTGACAGGCTCCGGAACTATATACAATGAGCAGTTCTTC. It specifies CASSLALTGSGTIYNEQFF.

CDR3 in amino acids: CASTPVAGVAEQYF. The CDR3 DNA reads TGTGCCAGCACCCCAGTAGCGGGAGTTGCCGAGCAGTACTTC. The chain has TRBV6-6 and TRBJ2-7; 9 nucleotides match TRBD2. This CDR3 is built from 14 residues. The germline V gene has CDR1 MNHNY and CDR2 SVGAGI (reference sequence). Trimming removed 7 bases from V and 6 bases from J; junction bases left unmatched: 10.

This rearrangement joins TRBV28 to TRBJ1-1, with D perhaps matching TRBD1 (5 bases). The germline V gene has CDR1 MDHEN and CDR2 SYDVKM. V was shortened by 3 bases and J by 1 base, with 12 bases between the two germline ends. The CDR3 extends over 15 amino acids. The CDR3 protein is CASSLYGGANTEAFF. The DNA for the CDR3 is TGTGCCAGCAGTTTGTACGGGGGAGCGAACACTGAAGCTTTCTTT.

The chain combines TRBV7-2 with TRBJ2-1, with D unclear. V lost 2 bases and J 0 bases, leaving 8 bases between the germline ends. The germline gives CDR1 SGHTA, CDR2 FQGNSA. The CDR3 runs to 15 residues. The CDR3 DNA reads TGTGCCAGCAGCTTACGTCGTAGCTCCTACAATGAGCAGTTCTTC. It is translated as CASSLRRSSYNEQFF.

This clone appeared a few times. V usage is TRBV7-2 and J usage is TRBJ2-5; 8 positions match TRBD1. The CDR3 contains 16 residues. Losses at the gene ends were 2 bases for V and 5 bases for J; bases not matched to a gene: 10. CDR1 SGHTA and CDR2 FQGNSA come from the germline V gene. CDR3 protein: CASSLSITGGMETQYF. The CDR3 DNA follows: TGTGCCAGCAGCTTAAGTATTACAGGGGGGATGGAGACCCAGTACTTC. Based on the CDR3 plus reference TRBV7-2 and TRBJ2-5, the full variable domain is GAGVSQSPSNKVTEKGKDVELRCDPISGHTALYWYRQSLGQGLEFLIYFQGNSAPDKSGLPSDRFSAERTGGSVSTLTIQRTQQEDSAVYLCASSLSITGGMETQYFGPGTRLLVL.

This clone was found once. The chain couples TRBV2 to TRBJ2-3; D is unclear. The CDR3 has 14 residues. V lost 3 bases, J lost 3 bases, and 10 bases lay in between. Germline assignment: CDR1 SNHLY and CDR2 FYNNEI. The DNA of the CDR3 is TGTGCCAGCAGTGATGTCCGTTTGACAGATACGCAGTATTTT. Translation gives CASSDVRLTDTQYF.

J is TRBJ1-5 and V is TRBV6-4; 8 bases map to TRBD1. The length of the CDR3 is 19 residues. The germline gives CDR1 MRHNA, CDR2 SNTAGT. Trimming removed 5 bases from V and 0 bases from J; junction bases left unmatched: 15. The DNA of the CDR3 is TGTGCCAGCAGTCCTCAGGACAGGGAGGTCCCTTATAGCAATCAGCCCCAGCATTTT. Its protein is CASSPQDREVPYSNQPQHF.

V is TRBV25-1 and J is TRBJ2-7, with TRBD2 matching over 9 bases. The CDR3 covers 13 residues. CDR1 MGHDK and CDR2 SYGVNS come from the germline V gene. J was trimmed by 2 bases and V by 9 bases; bases with no gene match: 5. The CDR3 region is CASGIAGAYEQYF. The CDR3 DNA follows: TGTGCCAGTGGTATAGCGGGAGCCTACGAGCAGTACTTC.

The chain couples TRBV4-1 to TRBJ2-5, with a weak D call TRBD2 (5 bases). The J call is in doubt because the DNA end fits TRBJ2-7 better. Germline assignment: CDR1 MGHRA and CDR2 YSYEKL. The CDR3 has 13 amino acids. Here the CDR3 reads CASSQGGSYEQYF. The DNA for the CDR3 is TGCGCCAGCAGCCAGGGCGGGTCCTACGAGCAGTACTTC.

The chain recombines TRBV7-9 with TRBJ1-4; D might be TRBD1 (6 bases). The V end was cut by 1 base, the J end by 6 bases, with 15 bases between. Germline CDR1 SEHNR, CDR2 FQNEAQ (reference sequence). The CDR3 extends over 16 amino acids. The CDR3 reads CASSLGMGASYEKLFF. The CDR3 nucleotides read TGTGCCAGCAGCTTAGGGATGGGGGCTTCTTATGAAAAACTGTTTTTT. Complete variable domain (other parts from reference TRBV7-9 and TRBJ1-4): DTGVSQNPRHKITKRGQNVTFRCDPISEHNRLYWYRQTLGQGPEFLTYFQNEAQLEKSRLLSDRFSAERPKGSFSTLEIQRTEQGDSAMYLCASSLGMGASYEKLFFGSGTQLSVL.

The CDR3 is CASSGRRGTTDTQYF. The CDR3, as DNA: TGTGCCAGTAGTGGCCGCCGCGGAACCACAGATACGCAGTATTTT. This chain uses TRBV19 with TRBJ2-3; D is undetermined. Germline assignment: CDR1 LNHDA and CDR2 SQIVND (reference sequence). The ends were cut back, 5 bases at V and 2 bases at J, with 14 bases in the middle. The length of the CDR3 is 15 residues.